The clone carrying this TCR beta chain occurred a few times. In terms of age and location, participants ranged from roughly 18 to 95 years and lived in fewer than 30 US areas. Participants had their cohort set by participant-reported clinical history. These data originate in a study of blood T cell repertoires in COVID-19. In the authors' workflow: Using reference gene primer amplification, nucleated cell counts were estimated. Libraries were prepared by immunoSEQ multiplex PCR; TCRdb keeps only in-frame clonotypes and omits some of them. D and trimming were read from the DNA, whereas the V and J calls and clone size are those reported in that table. The data show roughly 400,000 clones, around nine tenths seen once. The clonotype originates from a woman in her 30s who had recovered from COVID-19. Sequencing input: PBMCs or T cells enriched from blood (not recorded which).

CDR3 nucleotide sequence: TGTGCCAGCAGCTTGGGGGGACAGGGGTTATATGGCTACACCTTC. This encodes CASSLGGQGLYGYTF. This chain joins TRBV5-4 and TRBJ1-2; 10 bases agree with TRBD1. The CDR3 totals 15 residues. Germline CDR1 and CDR2: SGHNT and YYREEE (reference sequence). With 0 bases clipped from V and 5 bases from J, the junction kept 4 bases outside the gene matches.